The clone carrying this T cell receptor beta chain was observed a handful of times. Its antigen remains unidentified. This sample is drawn from a study of siplizumab effects on memory and regulatory T cells. Study results and limitations: Few alloreactive clones mapped to unstimulated subsets.

Produced via immunoSEQ multiplex PCR; TCRdb's table is partial and in-frame only. This sample yields more than 75,000 clones, of which more than 85% are seen a single time; 6.5% belongs to the top ten. Germline lookup yields CDR1 SGHRS and CDR2 YFSETQ. V was trimmed by 2 bases and J by 2 bases, leaving 8 bases between them. CDR3 length: 13 amino acids. The sequence was obtained from a human donor in good health. The V call is TRBV5-1, the J call TRBJ2-7; D unclear. Sequencing was done on a sample of CD8+ T cells sorted from blood. In DNA, the CDR3 is TGCGCCAGCAGCTTCTCGGATCCCTACGAGCAGTACTTC. Translation: CASSFSDPYEQYF.